This paragraph reports one T cell receptor (beta chain). The antigen it binds to is not known. The sample holds no much larger clone one base away, and base qualities are not on file. CD8 naive samples were CD45RO-negative cells positively selected for CCR7, giving a CD45RA+CCR7+ population that excluded TemRA cells. Donors were healthy HIV-negative adults with no recently reported acute infections or vaccinations. All donors were Caucasian adults living in Nashville, Tennessee, USA. Blood was obtained by leukapheresis, after which PBMCs were separated by Ficoll-Histopaque density gradient centrifugation and cryopreserved in liquid nitrogen vapor phase. Purity and quantity of every magnetically sorted T cell population were checked by analytical flow cytometry. From each sorted fraction, genomic DNA was isolated and quantified by UV absorbance on a Nanodrop 2000c. TCR CDR3 regions were amplified from genomic DNA by multiplex PCR using the deep immunoSEQ assay. Genomic DNA extracted from each cell subset was distributed evenly over all wells of several immunoSEQ 96-well plates, and each plate served as one replicate. For sorted subsets, about 200 ng genomic DNA, equal to 30,000 or so T cell genomes, was loaded into each replicate PCR. Purified libraries were quantified with a Qubit 3.0 fluorometer, sized on a Bioanalyzer 2100, and re-quantified with the KAPA Library Quantification kit. A separate single-read 150-cycle Illumina NextSeq 550 flow cell was used to sequence each immunoSEQ 96-well plate. The paper's processing steps were these. Because the immunoSEQ output included only junctional sequences and no quality scores, the filtering could not be the same as the filtering used for full-length reads. Sequences were annotated with PyIR, a Python wrapper for IgBLAST v1.9, and V/J genes and CDR3 were assigned using IMGT germline references. Reads with weak V/J assignments (E-value above 1e-6), missing CDR3, stop codons, out-of-frame junctions, or ambiguous translated residues were removed. V3J clonotypes were defined as sequences sharing an identical inferred V gene, J gene, and CDR3 amino acid sequence. Percentage overlap between repertoires was calculated by dividing the number of shared unique clonotypes by the size of the smaller repertoire. RTK rarefaction, the Chao1 estimator, and Recon v2.1 estimates of unobserved clonotypes were used to assess repertoire richness. OLGA was used to compute generation probabilities for all TCRbeta clonotypes that the gDNA method yielded from a handful of donors. TCRdb took this table from immuneACCESS and kept in-frame rearrangements with V and J called. Such tables lack part of the clones; where checked against another copy, unresolved V genes explain under half of the gap, and the rest is unexplained. The D gene and trimming were derived from the DNA, and the V and J assignments and clone size from that table. Present in this sample are around 650,000 clones, roughly 96% of which were seen just once. The top ten clones comprise roughly 0.12% of the sample.

The data originate from a study of shared clonotypes between healthy human individuals (dated by TCRdb to between 2020 and 2021). About the investigation overall: Three men and two women, aged 18 to 49 years, made up the cohort. For each donor, CD4 naive and CD4 memory were each given three plates, CD8 naive was given two plates, and CD8 memory was given one plate. To estimate repertoire size and how much clonotype sharing occurs between individuals, the study deeply sequenced the blood TCR repertoires of five or six healthy adults. Between about 0.9 and 10 billion PBMCs per donor were obtained by leukapheresis. To increase sequencing depth and limit assay-specific biases, TCR repertoire library preparation and sequencing were carried out by different laboratories using diverse techniques.

What the study reported, not specific to this receptor: Sampling was restricted to blood, and TCR repertoires in tissue are likely to differ from TCR repertoires in blood. About 5% of naive CD4, 3.5% of naive CD8, about 2.5% of memory CD4, and around 0.4% of memory CD8 clonotypes were shared across several donors. Rarefaction of sorted-subset datasets indicated incomplete sequencing despite the large sequencing depth. Compared with non-shared clonotypes, the clonotypes found in all four sorted-subset donors had higher generation probabilities. The small number of donors limited the genetic and exposure-history diversity represented. Pairwise subsampling indicated that sequencing depth was expected to affect the degree of clonotype sharing among donors. Naive subsets generally had larger estimated clonotype richness than memory subsets.

Trimming takes 0 bases from V and 9 bases from J, and the germline ends sit 9 bases apart. Its CDR3 holds 13 amino acids, cysteine through phenylalanine. The entry retains the CDR3 DNA only, 39 bases that are in frame from base 1. Sequences MNHEY (CDR1) and SMNVEV (CDR2) are obtained from the germline V gene (reference sequence). Sequenced material: naive CD8+ T cells sorted from blood. Interpreted using the paper, the cell subset or site label stands for: CD45RA+CCR7+. The rearrangement joined TRBV27 to TRBJ2-1, with no confident D gene call. This TCR was sampled from a woman aged 30 to 39 in good health. CDR3 loop: CASSLSMAAEQFF. The DNA sequence is given as TGTGCCAGCAGTTTATCGATGGCTGCTGAGCAGTTCTTC.